The 3 T cell receptor beta chains given below trace back to one sample, sequenced in a study of cytomegalovirus exposure and HLA in healthy donors. The assay was immunoSEQ multiplex PCR, and TCRdb's table has in-frame clones only and misses some. This table holds about 280,000 clones, 80% to 90% found once. What was sequenced was PBMCs. Every receptor here comes from a woman aged 18 to 35 in good health and CMV-seronegative.

About this clone: This CDR3 is also generated by other DNA sequences in the sample. V is TRBV20-1 and J is TRBJ2-3; D not certain. V was pared by 5 bases and J by 3 bases, with 6 bases between. This CDR3 spans 11 amino acids. CDR1 and CDR2 from the germline V gene are DFQATT and SNEGSKA (reference sequence). The CDR3 DNA reads as TGCAGTGCTGGGCCAACAGATACGCAGTATTTT. Its translation: CSAGPTDTQYF.

This rearrangement joins TRBV18 to TRBJ1-5, with TRBD1 identical over 7 bases. The length of the CDR3 is 14 residues. Germline V gives CDR1 KGHSH, CDR2 LQKENI. Losses at the gene ends were 2 bases for V and 4 bases for J; bases not matched to a gene: 2. DNA of the CDR3: TGTGCCAGCTCACCAAAACAGGGGAATCAGCCCCAGCATTTT. Translating gives CASSPKQGNQPQHF.

The V and J genes are TRBV30 and TRBJ1-2, with D unresolved. Trimming removed 2 bases from V and 7 bases from J, with 11 bases in between. Per the germline V gene, CDR1 is GTSNPN and CDR2 is SVGIG (reference sequence). The CDR3 runs to 12 residues. CDR3 sequence: CAWSLGDRGYTF. The CDR3 DNA reads TGTGCCTGGAGTTTAGGAGACCGTGGCTACACCTTC. Full variable domain (rest looked up from reference TRBV30 and TRBJ1-2): SQTIHQWPATLVQPVGSPLSLECTVEGTSNPNLYWYRQAAGRGLQLLFYSVGIGQISSEVPQNLSASRPQDRQFILSSKKLLLSDSGFYLCAWSLGDRGYTFGSGTRLTVV.